These T cell receptor beta chains were read from a single sample in a study of blood T cell repertoires in COVID-19. The method was immunoSEQ multiplex PCR; TCRdb's version includes in-frame clones alone and lacks a portion of them. The table has roughly 81,000 clones, roughly 91% seen once. Specimen: peripheral blood. These receptors were obtained from a woman aged 50 to 60 in a cohort sampled during active COVID-19. CDR3s include the opening cysteine and the closing phenylalanine or tryptophan. A D gene is named only where the DNA matches it firmly. A row's size may be missing; if present it is once, few, many or a size class.

size: NA
J: TRBJ1-2
V: TRBV5-4
D: NA
CDR3: CASSAGKNHYGYTF
DNA: TGTGCCAGCAGCGCAGGGAAAAATCACTATGGCTACACCTTC

size: NA
J: TRBJ2-7
V: TRBV19
D: TRBD1
CDR3: CASSHRGREQYF
DNA: TGTGCCAGTAGCCACAGGGGGCGTGAGCAGTACTTC

size: NA
J: TRBJ1-1
V: TRBV10-3
D: NA
CDR3: CATGLNTEAFF
DNA: TGTGCCACCGGGTTGAACACTGAAGCTTTCTTT

size: NA
J: TRBJ1-3
V: TRBV24-1
D: TRBD1
CDR3: CATSDSRDRARRVGNTIYF
DNA: TGTGCCACCAGTGATTCCCGGGACAGGGCCCGTCGTGTTGGAAACACCATATATTTT

size: once
J: TRBJ2-3
V: TRBV3-1/TRBV3-2
D: NA
CDR3: CASSQGTTDTQYF
DNA: TGTGCCAGCAGCCAGGGGACAACAGATACGCAGTATTTT

size: NA
J: TRBJ2-1
V: TRBV2
D: TRBD1
CDR3: CASLQGTYNEQFF
DNA: TGTGCCAGCCTACAGGGGACCTACAATGAGCAGTTCTTC

size: NA
J: TRBJ2-7
V: TRBV3-1/TRBV3-2
D: NA
CDR3: CASSPPTSYEQYF
DNA: TGTGCCAGCAGCCCCCCCACAAGCTACGAGCAGTACTTC

size: NA
J: TRBJ2-7
V: TRBV7-3
D: TRBD1
CDR3: CASSLSPGQGNEQYF
DNA: TGTGCCAGCAGCTTATCCCCAGGACAGGGAAACGAGCAGTACTTC

size: NA
J: TRBJ2-7
V: TRBV11-2
D: NA
CDR3: CASSSQSYEQYF
DNA: TGTGCCAGCAGCTCCCAGTCCTACGAGCAGTACTTC

size: NA
J: TRBJ1-3
V: TRBV4-1
D: TRBD1
CDR3: CASSQEGQGVGNTIYF
DNA: TGCGCCAGCAGCCAAGAGGGACAGGGGGTTGGAAACACCATATATTTT

size: NA
J: TRBJ2-3
V: TRBV11-1
D: NA
CDR3: CASSLALLATGTDTQYF
DNA: TGTGCCAGCAGCTTAGCTCTTCTAGCTACAGGCACAGATACGCAGTATTTT

size: NA
J: TRBJ2-3
V: TRBV5-1
D: NA
CDR3: CASTGSTDTQYF
DNA: TGCGCCAGCACCGGTAGCACAGATACGCAGTATTTT

size: NA
J: TRBJ2-7
V: TRBV19
D: NA
CDR3: CASSLTPSTREQYF
DNA: TGTGCCAGTAGTCTGACCCCGAGTACGAGGGAGCAGTACTTC

size: NA
J: TRBJ2-7
V: TRBV5-6
D: NA
CDR3: CASSIRTDSYEQYF
DNA: TGTGCCAGCAGCATCAGGACAGACTCCTACGAGCAGTACTTC

size: NA
J: TRBJ1-1
V: TRBV18
D: NA
CDR3: CASSPQGILNTEAFF
DNA: TGTGCCAGCTCACCTCAGGGGATCTTGAACACTGAAGCTTTCTTT

size: NA
J: TRBJ2-1
V: TRBV7-2
D: NA
CDR3: CASSLGASEYNEQFF
DNA: TGTGCCAGCAGCTTAGGAGCTAGCGAGTACAATGAGCAGTTCTTC

size: NA
J: TRBJ2-2
V: TRBV29-1
D: TRBD2
CDR3: CSIAGSNTGELFF
DNA: TGCAGCATAGCGGGCTCGAACACCGGGGAGCTGTTTTTT

size: NA
J: TRBJ2-1
V: TRBV5-4
D: TRBD2
CDR3: CASSLVRGSGSFNEQFF
DNA: TGTGCCAGCAGCTTGGTGAGAGGTAGCGGGAGTTTCAATGAGCAGTTCTTC

size: NA
J: TRBJ1-2
V: TRBV6-4
D: TRBD1
CDR3: CASSQTGTTYGYTF
DNA: TGTGCCAGCAGCCAGACAGGGACCACTTATGGCTACACCTTC

size: NA
J: TRBJ2-1
V: TRBV3-1/TRBV3-2
D: NA
CDR3: CASSPRFKRVSYNEQFF
DNA: TGTGCCAGCAGCCCAAGATTCAAGAGGGTCTCCTACAATGAGCAGTTCTTC

size: NA
J: TRBJ2-4
V: TRBV18
D: TRBD1
CDR3: CASSSIGTGGASKNIQYF
DNA: TGTGCCAGCTCATCAATCGGAACAGGGGGCGCTTCCAAAAACATTCAGTACTTC

size: once
J: TRBJ2-3
V: TRBV20-1
D: NA
CDR3: CSASRQASDTQYF
DNA: TGCAGTGCTAGTAGGCAGGCTTCAGATACGCAGTATTTT

size: NA
J: TRBJ1-2
V: TRBV7-9
D: NA
CDR3: CASSPPSGQALRGYTF
DNA: TGTGCCAGCAGCCCGCCATCCGGACAAGCCTTGCGGGGCTACACCTTC

size: NA
J: TRBJ1-4
V: TRBV19
D: NA
CDR3: CASKFSAPGGEKLFF
DNA: TGTGCCAGTAAATTTTCGGCCCCGGGAGGTGAAAAACTGTTTTTT

size: NA
J: TRBJ1-4
V: TRBV19
D: TRBD1
CDR3: CASSFTTGANEKLFF
DNA: TGTGCCAGTAGTTTTACCACAGGGGCAAATGAAAAACTGTTTTTT

size: NA
J: TRBJ2-1
V: TRBV7-9
D: TRBD2
CDR3: CAPGLAGGRGEQFF
DNA: TGTGCCCCCGGACTAGCGGGAGGGCGGGGTGAGCAGTTCTTC

size: NA
J: TRBJ1-1
V: TRBV19
D: NA
CDR3: CASKAGTLNTEAFF
DNA: TGTGCCAGTAAGGCGGGAACTTTGAACACTGAAGCTTTCTTT

size: NA
J: TRBJ1-2
V: TRBV5-4
D: NA
CDR3: CASSAGGGYGYTF
DNA: TGTGCCAGCAGCGCCGGTGGGGGGTATGGCTACACCTTC

size: NA
J: TRBJ1-5
V: TRBV27
D: NA
CDR3: CASSFQAYQPQHF
DNA: TGTGCCAGCAGTTTTCAAGCCTATCAGCCCCAGCATTTT

size: NA
J: TRBJ2-7
V: TRBV27
D: TRBD2
CDR3: CASSFGGAGPKTKQYF
DNA: TGTGCCAGCAGTTTTGGGGGAGCGGGACCTAAAACGAAGCAGTACTTC

size: many
J: TRBJ2-7
V: TRBV28
D: TRBD2
CDR3: CASSFLAGDRYEQYF
DNA: TGTGCCAGCAGTTTTTTAGCGGGAGATCGGTACGAGCAGTACTTC

size: NA
J: TRBJ2-1
V: TRBV6-1
D: NA
CDR3: CASSEANRGGQFF
DNA: TGTGCCAGCAGTGAAGCTAACAGGGGAGGGCAGTTCTTC

size: NA
J: TRBJ2-3
V: TRBV6-1
D: NA
CDR3: CASSESARVLYF
DNA: TGTGCCAGCAGTGAATCGGCTAGAGTCTTGTATTTT

size: NA
J: TRBJ2-6
V: TRBV6-6
D: NA
CDR3: CASSRTGRGEAGANVLTF
DNA: TGTGCCAGCAGCCGAACCGGCAGGGGGGAGGCTGGGGCCAACGTCCTGACTTTC

size: NA
J: TRBJ1-2
V: TRBV21-1
D: NA
CDR3: CASSKWLDRAYIYGYTF
DNA: TGTGCCAGCAGCAAATGGTTGGACAGGGCCTACATTTATGGCTACACCTTC

size: NA
J: TRBJ2-5
V: TRBV10-2
D: TRBD2
CDR3: CASSGTSGPLGTQYF
DNA: TGCGCCAGCAGCGGGACTAGCGGGCCTCTTGGGACCCAGTACTTC

size: NA
J: TRBJ1-3
V: TRBV3-1/TRBV3-2
D: NA
CDR3: CASSQGSLNTIYF
DNA: TGTGCCAGCAGCCAAGGTTCTTTAAACACCATATATTTT